Given below is one T cell receptor (beta chain) in context. Its antigen is unidentified. This CDR3 contains 13 residues. The V gene's germline CDR1 is SEHNR and CDR2 FQNEAQ (reference sequence). Deletions cut 9 bases from V and 5 bases from J, with 14 bases between. Blood was drawn once from each donor into heparinised tubes. The draws averaged roughly 120 mL. In all sorted populations, purity surpassed 98%. This entry is derived from a study of beta chain features in type 1 diabetes. General study results and limits: VDJ junctions from patients with type 1 diabetes contained fewer insertions and more deletions. Type 1 diabetes patients showed a moderate but significant shortening of TCRB CDR3s in all four CD4+ subsets.

What was sequenced were expressed TCRB transcripts, since all of the isolated RNA had been reverse transcribed. Method: immunoSEQ multiplex PCR; TCRdb's copy keeps in-frame clones and lacks some. Of over 300,000 clones detected, roughly 8.8% appear once; the ten largest clones hold approximately 1%. This chain joins TRBV7-9 and TRBJ2-1, with D possibly called TRBD1 or TRBD2 (6 bases each). The source material was central memory CD4+ T cells from blood. The sequence derives from a man aged 25 to 45 with type 1 diabetes. The CDR3 DNA follows: TGTGCCAGTTCACCGGGGGCCAACAATGAGCAGTTCTTC. The encoded protein is CASSPGANNEQFF.